This T cell receptor beta chain was documented in a study of cytotoxic CD8 clonotypes in ibrutinib-treated CLL. Study-wide findings and caveats: Under therapy, public clonotypes either contracted or stayed stable, and they were uncommon.

Data came from immunoSEQ multiplex PCR; TCRdb stores just in-frame clones and leaves some out. Seen here are about 120,000 clones, roughly 88% observed once, and the top ten hold over 2%. Notes on this clone: Its antigen is unidentified.

Germline V lookup: CDR1 SEHNR, CDR2 FQNEAQ (reference sequence). The V and J ends lost 3 bases and 1 base respectively, with 9 bases between them. There are 14 residues in the CDR3. The chain carries TRBV7-9 and TRBJ1-1; D is uncertain. The sequenced sample was PBMCs, obtained after 24 months of ibrutinib treatment. The TCR sequence derives from a human donor with chronic lymphocytic leukemia. CDR3 bases: TGTGCCAGCAGCTTCCGGACGGAGAACACTGAAGCTTTCTTT. Encoded protein: CASSFRTENTEAFF.